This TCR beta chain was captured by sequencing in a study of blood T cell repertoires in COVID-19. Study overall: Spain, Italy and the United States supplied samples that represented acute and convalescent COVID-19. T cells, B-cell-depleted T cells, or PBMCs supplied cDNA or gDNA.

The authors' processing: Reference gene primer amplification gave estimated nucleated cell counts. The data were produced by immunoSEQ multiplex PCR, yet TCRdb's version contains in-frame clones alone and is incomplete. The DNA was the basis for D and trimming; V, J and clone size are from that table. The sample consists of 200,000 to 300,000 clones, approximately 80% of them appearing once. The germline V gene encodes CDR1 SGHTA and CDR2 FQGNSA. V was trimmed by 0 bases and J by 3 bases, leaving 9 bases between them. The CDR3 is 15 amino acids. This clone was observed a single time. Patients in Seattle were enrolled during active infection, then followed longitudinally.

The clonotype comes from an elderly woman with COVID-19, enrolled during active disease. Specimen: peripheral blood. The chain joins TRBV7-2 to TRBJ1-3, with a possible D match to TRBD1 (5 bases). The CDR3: CASSLAGGFGNTIYF. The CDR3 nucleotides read TGTGCCAGCAGCTTAGCGGGGGGGTTTGGAAACACCATATATTTT.